Presented here are 8 T cell receptor beta chains from one specimen sequenced in a study of regulatory T cells in long-lasting Graves disease. Construction of the TCR beta libraries employed iRepertoire HTBI primers in conjunction with Arm-PCR of CDR3 regions. Each CDR3 protein gets one entry after TCRdb re-called the multiplex PCR reads with MiXCR. The sample holds 550,000 to 650,000 distinct CDR3 sequences; about 15% are singletons and the top ten take approximately 12%. The time point denotes: newly diagnosed GD, antithyroid drugs for less than 3 months. There was RNA extracted from PBMCs, and the TCR library was made from it. The same sample was also studied in work on T cells in Graves' hyperthyroidism and ophthalmopathy.

The sequenced sample was peripheral blood mononuclear cells (PBMCs), obtained at new diagnosis, from a patient treated with antithyroid drugs. These receptors all come from a man younger than 30 with Graves disease.

This clonotype was found a few times. The V and J genes are TRBV4-2 and TRBJ2-7; possibly TRBD2 for D (6 bases). V dropped 1 base and J dropped 5 bases, with 15 bases sitting between them. Germline CDR1 LGHNA, CDR2 YNFKEQ. CDR3 length: 15 amino acids. CDR3 bases: TGTGCCAGCAGCCAAGCGGGGGTCGGGGTCCACGAGCAGTACTTC. Translation gives CASSQAGVGVHEQYF.

As for this clonotype: This sequence may be a read error, since a much larger clone differs from it by one base. The genes are TRBV7-3 and TRBJ2-5; 9 bases are a match to TRBD1. The germline V gene encodes CDR1 SGHTA and CDR2 FQGTGA. This CDR3 comprises 14 residues. Trimming took 3 bases from V and 4 from J; bases not matched to a gene: 3. The CDR3, as DNA: TGTGCCAGCAGCTTTACAGGGGGCGGAGAGACCCAGTACTTC. It is translated as CASSFTGGGETQYF.

This clonotype occurred many times. The V gene is TRBV6-9, the J gene TRBJ1-2; a possible D gene is TRBD1 (5 bases). Germline CDR1 MNHGY, CDR2 SVAAGI. Trimming took 3 bases from V and 8 from J, leaving 16 bases between them. The CDR3 is 14 amino acids. This CDR3 is CASSYVSGTGGYTF. The CDR3 DNA follows: TGTGCCAGCAGTTACGTTTCAGGGACCGGGGGCTACACCTTC.

This chain joins TRBV5-5 and TRBJ1-1, with a weak D call TRBD1 (6 bases). This CDR3 region has 14 residues. Germline-derived CDR1 and CDR2 are SGHKS and YYEKEE (reference sequence). Trimming left V 2 bases short and J 3 bases short, with 11 bases between. The CDR3 sequence is CASSFSRGYTEAFF. CDR3 bases: TGTGCCAGCAGCTTTTCCAGGGGATACACTGAAGCTTTCTTT.

This clonotype was detected many times. The chain combines TRBV12-3 or TRBV12-4 with TRBJ2-7, with D possibly matching TRBD1 (6 bases). The CDR3 is made up of 15 amino acids. V was trimmed by 3 bases and J by 0 bases, leaving 12 bases between them. The CDR3 protein is CASSFSGTLSYEQYF. The CDR3 DNA sequence: TGTGCCAGCAGTTTTTCCGGGACACTCTCCTACGAGCAGTACTTC.

This clonotype was counted many times. This chain links TRBV2 with TRBJ2-2; unclear D gene. The V gene's germline CDR1 is SNHLY and CDR2 FYNNEI. This CDR3 comprises 11 residues. Trimming shortened V by 8 bases and J by 3 bases, and 4 bases separated the two germline ends. The CDR3 region has the DNA TGTGCCAGCGTGGACACCGGGGAGCTGTTTTTT. Translated, it gives CASVDTGELFF. Variable domain in full (rest from reference TRBV2 and TRBJ2-2): EPEVTQTPSHQVTQMGQEVILRCVPISNHLYFYWYRQILGQKVEFLVSFYNNEISEKSEIFDDQFSVERPDGSNFTLKIRSTKLEDSAMYFCASVDTGELFFGEGSRLTVL.

This clonotype occurred a few times. This rearrangement joins TRBV5-1 to TRBJ2-6, with 7 bases identical to TRBD1. CDR3 length equals 17 residues. The trim removed 0 bases at V and 2 bases at J, leaving 5 bases unmatched. CDR1 and CDR2 from the germline V gene are SGHRS and YFSETQ. The CDR3 spells CASSLARGRTGANVLTF. CDR3 DNA: TGCGCCAGCAGCTTGGCGAGGGGGCGTACTGGGGCCAACGTCCTGACTTTC.

The chain links TRBV5-1 to TRBJ2-2; 7 nucleotides match TRBD1. The CDR3 runs to 15 residues. V was pared by 6 bases and J by 3 bases, with 8 bases of the junction left unmatched. CDR1 SGHRS and CDR2 YFSETQ come from the germline V gene. The CDR3 bases are TGCGCCAGCACCCAGGACAGGACCTACACCGGGGAGCTGTTTTTT. This codes for CASTQDRTYTGELFF. Full variable domain (remainder filled in from reference TRBV5-1 and TRBJ2-2): KAGVTQTPRYLIKTRGQQVTLSCSPISGHRSVSWYQQTPGQGLQFLFEYFSETQRNKGNFPGRFSGRQFSNSRSEMNVSTLELGDSALYLCASTQDRTYTGELFFGEGSRLTVL.